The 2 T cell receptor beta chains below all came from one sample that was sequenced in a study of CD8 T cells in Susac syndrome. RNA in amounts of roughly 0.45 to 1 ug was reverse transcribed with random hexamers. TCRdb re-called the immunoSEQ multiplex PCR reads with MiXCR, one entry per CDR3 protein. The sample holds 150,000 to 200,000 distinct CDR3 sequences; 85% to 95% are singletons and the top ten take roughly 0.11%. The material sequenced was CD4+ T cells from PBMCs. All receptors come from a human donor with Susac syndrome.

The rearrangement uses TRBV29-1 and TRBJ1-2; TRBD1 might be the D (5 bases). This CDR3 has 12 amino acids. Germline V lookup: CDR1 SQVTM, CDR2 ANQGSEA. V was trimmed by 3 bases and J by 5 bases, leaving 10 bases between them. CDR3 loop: CSVEDNSYGYTF. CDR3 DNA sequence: TGCAGCGTTGAGGACAATAGTTATGGCTACACCTTC. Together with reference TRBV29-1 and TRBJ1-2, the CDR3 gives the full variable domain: SAVISQKPSRDICQRGTSLTIQCQVDSQVTMMFWYRQQPGQSLTLIATANQGSEATYESGFVIDKFPISRPNLTFSTLTVSNMSPEDSSIYLCSVEDNSYGYTFGSGTRLTVV.

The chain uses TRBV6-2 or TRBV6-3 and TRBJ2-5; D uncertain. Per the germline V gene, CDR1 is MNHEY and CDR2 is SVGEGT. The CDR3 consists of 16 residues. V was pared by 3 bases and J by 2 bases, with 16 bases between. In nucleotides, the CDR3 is TGTGCCAGCAGTTATCAACTTCTACTATATCAAGAGACCCAGTACTTC. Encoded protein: CASSYQLLLYQETQYF.